The rows below give T cell receptor beta chains drawn from one sample of a study of T cell responses to AZD1222 COVID-19 vaccine. The data were produced by immunoSEQ multiplex PCR, yet TCRdb's version contains in-frame clones alone and is incomplete. The sample gives over 110,000 clones, 90% to 95% of which show up once; 5.1% is in the top ten. The sample was peripheral blood, taken on day 0 of AZD1222 vaccination. The receptors originated from an adult in good health. Each CDR3 is given with its conserved first and last residue. D genes are given only for firm matches. Clone size, where shown, is once, few, many, or a class for clones that have expanded.

>NA|TRBV19|TRBJ2-1|TRBD2
TGTGCCAGTGGACCTAGCGGGGGCCCCAGGAATGAGCAGTTCTTC
CASGPSGGPRNEQFF
>NA|TRBV7-9|TRBJ2-3|NA
TGTGCCAGCAGCTTGATAAAACAGATCACAGATACGCAGTATTTT
CASSLIKQITDTQYF
>NA|TRBV18|TRBJ1-5|NA
TGTGCCAGCTCACCACAAGGGATGGGCAATCAGCCCCAGCATTTT
CASSPQGMGNQPQHF
>NA|TRBV11-2|TRBJ2-3|NA
TGTGCCAGCAGCTCATGGGAGGATACGCAGTATTTT
CASSSWEDTQYF
>NA|TRBV18|TRBJ2-5|NA
TGTGCCAGCTCACCACCTCCCCCCAGCCAAGAGACCCAGTACTTC
CASSPPPPSQETQYF
>once|TRBV9|TRBJ1-1|NA
TGTGCCAGCAGCGTTTCCGTCTTTGACACTGAAGCTTTCTTT
CASSVSVFDTEAFF
>NA|TRBV19|TRBJ1-3|NA
TGTGCCAGTAAAAGGGCGGCGTACTATGGAAACACCATATATTTT
CASKRAAYYGNTIYF
>NA|TRBV7-9|TRBJ2-1|TRBD1
TGTGCCAGCAGTTTAGGACCCCGGGACAGGGGCGTCAATGAGCAGTTCTTC
CASSLGPRDRGVNEQFF
>NA|TRBV19|TRBJ1-6|NA
TGTGCCAGTAGGTCGGGACGGACTCCTAATTCACCCCTCCACTTT
CASRSGRTPNSPLHF
>NA|TRBV6-1|TRBJ2-1|NA
TGTGCCAGCAGTGAAAGGGGCCCTGGGGATGAGCAGTTCTTC
CASSERGPGDEQFF
>NA|TRBV18|TRBJ1-6|NA
TGTGCCAGCTCACCACTGGGACATTCGGAGAATTCACCCCTCCACTTT
CASSPLGHSENSPLHF
>NA|TRBV3-1/TRBV3-2|TRBJ2-7|NA
TGTGCCAGCAGCGCCTCCGGGACCACCTACGAGCAGTACTTC
CASSASGTTYEQYF
>NA|TRBV19|TRBJ2-2|NA
TGTGCCAGTAGTATTAGGAGGCTAGGGCAGGCAAACACCGGGGAGCTGTTTTTT
CASSIRRLGQANTGELFF
>NA|TRBV18|TRBJ1-1|TRBD1
TGTGCCAGCTCATCTATGGGGACAGGGGGCGTTGGCACTGAAGCTTTCTTT
CASSSMGTGGVGTEAFF
>NA|TRBV7-2|TRBJ2-7|TRBD2
TGTGCCAGCAGCTCGTCTAGCGGGAGGGCCCCACACGAGCAGTACTTC
CASSSSSGRAPHEQYF
>once|TRBV30|TRBJ1-1|NA
TGTGCCTGGAGGTCGGTCAGTTTGAACACTGAAGCTTTCTTT
CAWRSVSLNTEAFF
>NA|TRBV6-2/TRBV6-3|TRBJ2-2|TRBD1
TGTGCCAGCAGTTACTCGTCGACAGGGGCGACGGACACCGGGGAGCTGTTTTTT
CASSYSSTGATDTGELFF
>NA|TRBV6-2/TRBV6-3|TRBJ2-5|NA
TGTGCCAGCAGTTTATCAGGGGCTTCAAAAGAGACCCAGTACTTC
CASSLSGASKETQYF
>NA|TRBV7-9|TRBJ2-7|TRBD1
TGTGCCAGCAGCTTGGGGACAGGGGACCACGAGCAGTACTTC
CASSLGTGDHEQYF
>NA|TRBV6-5|TRBJ1-2|NA
TGTGCCAGCAGTTACGCCGGTGGCTACACCTTC
CASSYAGGYTF
>NA|TRBV6-2/TRBV6-3|TRBJ2-5|NA
TGTGCCAGCAGTTACTCGTGGGAGACCCAGTACTTC
CASSYSWETQYF
>NA|TRBV19|TRBJ2-2|TRBD2
TGTGCCAGTAGTACAGCGGGGGGACTTTACACCGGGGAGCTGTTTTTT
CASSTAGGLYTGELFF
>once|TRBV6-2/TRBV6-3|TRBJ2-1|NA
TGTGCCAGCAGCCCAAAGAGGGCGGGGTACAATGAGCAGTTCTTC
CASSPKRAGYNEQFF
>NA|TRBV29-1|TRBJ1-4|NA
TGCAGCGTTGAAGATCCGAGTACCACTAATGAAAAACTGTTTTTT
CSVEDPSTTNEKLFF